This record covers a single T cell receptor (beta chain). Its antigen remains unknown. TCRdb used MiXCR to reprocess the reads, holding one entry per CDR3 protein. This table has about 920,000 distinct CDR3 sequences, more than 25% appearing once. The data were taken from a study of T cell repertoires in cytomegalovirus infection. Study information: Carrying CMV and the relevant HLA type showed in public TCR beta signatures. General study results and limits: The ex vivo response showed dominance by HLA-C-restricted CMV-specific TCR beta clonotypes. Adding up the frequency of public TCR beta families identified people who carried CMV plus the relevant HLA.

The specimen was cultured CD8+ T cells from PBMCs, collected from culture after CMV antigen stimulation. The sequence was obtained from a human donor in good health (CMV status not recorded). Some clones in this sample may be carry-over from other donors' samples.

CDR3 sequence (DNA): TGTGCCAGCAGCTTTCACGATATTGACGGTAACACTGAAGCTTTCTTT. Its protein product is CASSFHDIDGNTEAFF. This chain links TRBV5-4 with TRBJ1-1; D is ambiguous. Germline V gene lookup returns CDR1 SGHNT and CDR2 YYREEE (reference sequence). The CDR3 is made up of 16 amino acids. Deletions cut 2 bases from V and 2 bases from J, with 16 bases between.